These 5 T cell receptor beta chains came from one sample sequenced in a study of Ad26.COV2.S vaccination and SARS-CoV-2 variants. Data came from immunoSEQ multiplex PCR; TCRdb stores just in-frame clones and leaves some out. The profile shows 85,000 to 95,000 clones, approximately 81% of them singletons. The sequencing here drew on peripheral blood, taken after recovery from COVID-19. Every receptor here comes from a human donor who had recovered from COVID-19.

The chain has TRBV7-3 and TRBJ1-3; possibly TRBD1 for D (6 bases). CDR3 length: 16 residues. Germline-derived CDR1 and CDR2 are SGHTA and FQGTGA. V gave up 2 bases and J gave up 0 bases, with 11 bases separating them. The CDR3 region has the DNA TGTGCCAGCAGCTTAGTCGGGGGCATCTCTGGAAACACCATATATTTT. Encoded protein: CASSLVGGISGNTIYF.

The chain recombines TRBV15 with TRBJ1-4, with a tentative D call TRBD1 (6 bases). Per germline, CDR1 LNHNV and CDR2 YYDKDF (reference sequence). V lost 7 bases and J 6 bases, leaving 15 bases between the germline ends. The CDR3 contains 14 residues. In DNA, the CDR3 is TGTGCCACCACCCCCGCAGGGGCGGATGAAAAACTGTTTTTT. As protein: CATTPAGADEKLFF.

J is TRBJ1-2 and V is TRBV28, with D tentatively TRBD1 (6 bases). CDR1 and CDR2 (germline): MDHEN, SYDVKM. The V end lost 6 bases, the J end lost 4 bases, and 18 bases lay between the germline ends. This CDR3 comprises 15 residues. The CDR3 DNA reads as TGTGCCAGCAGGGGAGATAGACAGGCCCCCTATGGCTACACCTTC. Translation: CASRGDRQAPYGYTF.

In its sample, this clone was seen once. The V call is TRBV19, the J call TRBJ1-1; D is unresolved. Germline CDR1 LNHDA, CDR2 SQIVND (reference sequence). This CDR3 contains 15 residues. V dropped 2 bases and J dropped 1 base, with 11 bases sitting between them. CDR3 coding DNA: TGTGCCAGTAGTATAAATAGGAGAGAGAACACTGAAGCTTTCTTT. It yields the protein CASSINRRENTEAFF. Combining the CDR3 with reference TRBV19 and TRBJ1-1 gives the whole variable domain DGGITQSPKYLFRKEGQNVTLSCEQNLNHDAMYWYRQDPGQGLRLIYYSQIVNDFQKGDIAEGYSVSREKKESFPLTVTSAQKNPTAFYLCASSINRRENTEAFFGQGTRLTVV.

This rearrangement joins TRBV11-3 to TRBJ2-5, with D possibly called TRBD1 or TRBD2 (6 bases each). CDR1 and CDR2 (germline): SGHNT, YENEEA. The CDR3 runs to 14 residues. The V gene lost 3 bases and the J gene lost 3 bases, with 11 bases spanning the gap. The CDR3: CASSFGGGKETQYF. CDR3 nucleotides: TGTGCCAGCAGCTTCGGAGGGGGAAAAGAGACCCAGTACTTC. The full variable domain, completed using reference TRBV11-3 and TRBJ2-5, is EAGVVQSPRYKIIEKKQPVAFWCNPISGHNTLYWYLQNLGQGPELLIRYENEEAVDDSQLPKDRFSAERLKGVDSTLKIQPAELGDSAVYLCASSFGGGKETQYFGPGTRLLVL.